The next 22 T cell receptor beta chains were all read from a single sample in a study of CD8 T cells in ankylosing spondylitis. TCRdb re-called the 5' RACE reads through MiXCR, storing one row per CDR3 protein. The data hold about 250,000 distinct CDR3 sequences, with roughly 32% observed a single time. What was sequenced was blood, either unsorted or a sorted T cell fraction (not recorded which). These receptors came from a male donor with ankylosing spondylitis or in good health (not recorded which).

This sequence joins TRBV20-1 and TRBJ2-5, with D possibly matching TRBD2 (5 bases). CDR1 DFQATT and CDR2 SNEGSKA come from the germline V gene (reference sequence). The CDR3 totals 12 residues. CDR3 region: CSGVFYQETQYF. The DNA for the CDR3 is TGCAGCGGGGTCTTTTACCAAGAGACCCAGTACTTC.

This clonotype has only a few counts. The chain joins TRBV7-7 to TRBJ1-6; 8 nucleotides match TRBD1. CDR1 is SSHAT, CDR2 FNYEAQ, per germline (reference sequence). J was trimmed by 3 bases and V by 5 bases; bases with no gene match: 3. The CDR3 has 15 residues. CDR3: CASSEGQGYNSPLHF. The CDR3 coding sequence is TGTGCCAGCAGCGAAGGACAGGGCTATAATTCACCCCTCCACTTT.

This chain joins TRBV12-3 or TRBV12-4 and TRBJ2-5; D is perhaps TRBD1 (5 bases). There are 12 residues in the CDR3. V gave up 6 bases and J gave up 2 bases, with 7 bases separating them. The CDR3 DNA follows: TGTGCCAGCAGCCACAGGCAAGAGACCCAGTACTTC. It is translated as CASSHRQETQYF.

This clonotype showed up just a few times. The chain employs TRBV7-6 and TRBJ2-3, with a possible D match to TRBD2 (5 bases). The germline V gene encodes CDR1 SGHVS and CDR2 FNYEAQ. The germline V and J ends were trimmed by 1 base and 6 bases, with 17 bases remaining between them. The CDR3 length is 16 residues. The CDR3 sequence: CASSLGVGPGSDTQYF. CDR3 DNA sequence: TGTGCCAGCAGCTTAGGGGTCGGCCCTGGGAGCGATACGCAGTATTTT.

This clonotype was counted between two and nine times. The CDR3 loop reads CSARGGHTDTQYF. The CDR3, as DNA: TGCAGTGCTCGGGGGGGCCACACAGATACGCAGTATTTT. V usage is TRBV20-1 and J usage is TRBJ2-3; 8 bases are shared with TRBD2. V lost 5 bases to trimming and J lost 2 bases; unmatched junction nucleotides: 3. CDR3 length: 13 amino acids. Germline V gene lookup returns CDR1 DFQATT and CDR2 SNEGSKA (reference sequence).

This clonotype was counted between two and nine times. The V and J genes are TRBV20-1 and TRBJ2-1; D ambiguous. This CDR3 is 13 amino acids long. In germline, CDR1 is DFQATT, CDR2 SNEGSKA (reference sequence). Trimming cost V 3 bases and J 7 bases, with 13 bases left between them. CDR3 amino acids: CSASETPRNEQFF. For the CDR3, the DNA is TGCAGTGCTAGCGAAACCCCCAGGAATGAGCAGTTCTTC.

This clonotype turned up a few times. The V call is TRBV20-1, the J call TRBJ1-6; 9 nucleotides agree with TRBD1. The CDR3 loop spans 12 amino acids. CDR1 and CDR2 (germline): DFQATT, SNEGSKA (reference sequence). The ends lost 5 bases at V and 7 bases at J; junction bases unmatched: 0. This CDR3 is CSAGTGNSPLHF. The CDR3 coding sequence is TGCAGTGCTGGGACAGGGAATTCACCCCTCCACTTT.

The sample holds a few counts of this clonotype. J is TRBJ2-1 and V is TRBV4-1, with TRBD1 as a possible D gene (6 bases). The germline CDR1 and CDR2 sequences are MGHRA and YSYEKL. Trimming shortened V by 0 bases and J by 2 bases, and 11 bases separated the two germline ends. The CDR3 spans 16 residues. The CDR3: CASSQDSRTAYNEQFF. The CDR3 DNA reads as TGCGCCAGCAGCCAAGATAGCCGGACAGCCTACAATGAGCAGTTCTTC.

The CDR3 loop reads CASSGDPVPNIQYF. DNA for the CDR3: TGTGCCAGCAGTGGCGACCCCGTACCAAACATTCAGTACTTC. The rearrangement uses TRBV28 and TRBJ2-4; the D is unclear. Trimming shortened V by 5 bases and J by 6 bases, and 14 bases separated the two germline ends. The V gene's germline CDR1 is MDHEN and CDR2 SYDVKM. The CDR3 is 14 residues long.

This chain links TRBV3-1 with TRBJ2-4; D not certain. Germline CDR1 reads LGHDT; CDR2 reads YNNKEL (reference sequence). The CDR3 length is 14 residues. The V end lost 0 bases, the J end lost 8 bases, and 11 bases lay between the germline ends. The CDR3 region is CASSQELFPDIQYF. The CDR3 nucleotides are TGTGCCAGCAGCCAAGAACTGTTTCCAGACATTCAGTACTTC.

The chain joins TRBV20-1 to TRBJ2-1; the match to TRBD2 covers 14 bases. The germline V gene has CDR1 DFQATT and CDR2 SNEGSKA (reference sequence). J was trimmed by 7 bases and V by 3 bases; bases with no gene match: 5. The CDR3 length is 15 residues. The CDR3 DNA reads TGCAGTGCTAGGTGGACTAGCGGGGGGAGGAATGAGCAGTTCTTC. Encoded protein: CSARWTSGGRNEQFF.

This chain joins TRBV24-1 and TRBJ2-1; D is unresolved. V gave up 2 bases and J gave up 9 bases, with 4 bases separating them. This CDR3 comprises 11 residues. In germline, CDR1 is KGHDR, CDR2 SFDVKD. CDR3 coding DNA: TGTGCCACCAGTGATTGGGGTGAGCAGTTCTTC. This codes for CATSDWGEQFF.

This clonotype was observed a handful of times. The chain is built from TRBV5-1 and TRBJ2-7; D not certain. V dropped 2 bases and J dropped 0 bases, with 6 bases sitting between them. The CDR3 is made up of 13 amino acids. Germline lookup yields CDR1 SGHRS and CDR2 YFSETQ. CDR3 bases: TGCGCCAGCAGCTTCTCCCCCTCCTACGAGCAGTACTTC. Protein: CASSFSPSYEQYF.

This clonotype was detected only a few times. The chain is built from TRBV10-3 and TRBJ1-3; a possible D gene is TRBD1 (6 bases). In germline, CDR1 is ENHRY, CDR2 SYGVKD. CDR3 size: 16 residues. V gave up 6 bases and J gave up 4 bases, with 19 bases separating them. The chain's CDR3 is CAISDRGGTQGNTIYF. CDR3 coding DNA: TGTGCCATCAGCGATAGGGGGGGGACGCAAGGAAACACCATATATTTT.

This clonotype was observed a handful of times. V gene TRBV20-1 combines with J gene TRBJ2-3; either TRBD1 or TRBD2 may supply D (6 bases each). The CDR3 is 15 amino acids. The germline V and J ends were trimmed by 0 bases and 2 bases, with 12 bases remaining between them. The germline V gene has CDR1 DFQATT and CDR2 SNEGSKA (reference sequence). CDR3 amino acids: CSARDSRGATDTQYF. The CDR3, as DNA: TGCAGTGCTAGAGATTCGAGGGGGGCCACAGATACGCAGTATTTT.

Concerning this clonotype itself: Sequence at one end of the junction differs from germline and may be a read error. The J gene is TRBJ2-5, the V gene TRBV4-1; tentative D call: TRBD1 (5 bases). The CDR3 has 14 amino acids. Germline V gene sequence: CDR1 MGHRA, CDR2 YSYEKL. The chain's CDR3 is CASSQAPGLETQYF. For the CDR3, the DNA is TGCGCCAGCAGTCAAGCCCCAGGGCTAGAGACCCAGTACTTC.

This chain connects TRBV7-6 to TRBJ2-3, with 7 bases matching TRBD2. V shed 2 bases and J 12 bases; nucleotides not matched to a gene: 8. The CDR3 extends over 13 amino acids. The germline V gene has CDR1 SGHVS and CDR2 FNYEAQ. CDR3 region: CASSLLTGGSQYF. The DNA for the CDR3 is TGTGCCAGCAGCTTATTAACGGGAGGCTCACAGTATTTT.

This clonotype was seen more than once but under ten times. The rearrangement links TRBV20-1 to TRBJ2-7; D is unclear. The V gene's germline CDR1 is DFQATT and CDR2 SNEGSKA (reference sequence). Trimming shortened V by 3 bases and J by 2 bases, and 11 bases separated the two germline ends. The CDR3 loop spans 13 amino acids. The CDR3 protein is CSASRTVTYEQYF. Here the CDR3 DNA reads TGCAGTGCTAGCAGGACGGTAACCTACGAGCAGTACTTC.

J is TRBJ2-1 and V is TRBV15, with D perhaps matching TRBD1 (6 bases). The germline V gene has CDR1 LNHNV and CDR2 YYDKDF (reference sequence). V shed 5 bases and J shed 1 base, with 12 bases lying between them. The CDR3 totals 15 residues. CDR3 in amino acids: CATSPARGSYNEQFF. CDR3 in DNA: TGTGCCACCAGCCCAGCGAGGGGGTCCTACAATGAGCAGTTCTTC.

This clonotype came up a few times. The chain employs TRBV29-1 and TRBJ2-2; either TRBD1 or TRBD2 may supply D (5 bases each). Germline V gene data show CDR1 as SQVTM and CDR2 as ANQGSEA. Trimming cost V 6 bases and J 1 base, with 15 bases left between them. CDR3 length: 15 amino acids. As DNA, the CDR3 is TGCAGCGTCGGGGCATCGAGCGTGAACACCGGGGAGCTGTTTTTT. Amino acids: CSVGASSVNTGELFF.

Of note for this clonotype: Since a much larger clone is just one base distant, this may be a read error. The chain joins TRBV29-1 to TRBJ1-1, with TRBD1 matching 7 bases. V gave up 4 bases and J gave up 9 bases; unmatched junction bases: 8. Germline values: CDR1 SQVTM, CDR2 ANQGSEA. The CDR3 consists of 12 residues. The CDR3: CSVGQGGIQAFF. The DNA of the CDR3 is TGCAGCGTTGGACAGGGTGGGATTCAAGCTTTCTTT.

The rearrangement links TRBV20-1 to TRBJ2-3; possibly TRBD1 or TRBD2 for D (6 bases each). The germline V gene has CDR1 DFQATT and CDR2 SNEGSKA (reference sequence). The CDR3 has 14 amino acids. The V and J ends lost 4 bases and 5 bases respectively, with 16 bases between them. In DNA form, the CDR3 reads TGCAGTGCTATGGGTCTGGGGGGCATAGATACGCAGTATTTT. This codes for CSAMGLGGIDTQYF.